This T cell receptor (beta chain) was retrieved from a study of identical twins. General study results and limits: Invariant MAIT and iNKT cells are populations that could partly confound zero-insertion analyses. Conclusions leaned on cross-sectional statistical analysis and did not track the same donors over time.

TCRdb reprocessed the 5' RACE reads via MiXCR and lists one record per CDR3 protein. The sample has about 240,000 distinct CDR3 sequences, about 10% seen once. This clonotype came up many times. Its antigen is still unknown. V lost 4 bases, J lost 10 bases, and 11 bases lay in between. The CDR3 contains 12 residues. Germline values: CDR1 DFQATT, CDR2 SNEGSKA (reference sequence). Sequencing was done on a sample of memory T cells sorted from blood. This chain uses TRBV20-1 with TRBJ1-6; the D is unclear. This sequence was found in a man aged 50 to 59 in good health. The chain's CDR3 is CSATRTDSPLHF. Here the CDR3 DNA reads TGCAGTGCTACCAGGACCGACTCACCCCTCCACTTT.